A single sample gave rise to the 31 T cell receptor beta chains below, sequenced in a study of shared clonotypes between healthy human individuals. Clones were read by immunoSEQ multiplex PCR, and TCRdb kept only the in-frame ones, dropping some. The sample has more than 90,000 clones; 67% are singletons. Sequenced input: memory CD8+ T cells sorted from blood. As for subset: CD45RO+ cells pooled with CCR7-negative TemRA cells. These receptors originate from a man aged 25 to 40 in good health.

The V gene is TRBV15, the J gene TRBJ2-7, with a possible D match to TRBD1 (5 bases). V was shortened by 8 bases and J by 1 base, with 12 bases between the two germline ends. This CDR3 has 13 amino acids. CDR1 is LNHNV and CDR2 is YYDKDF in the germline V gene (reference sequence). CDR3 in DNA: TGTGCCACCTGGGGCACGGGTTCCTACGAGCAGTACTTC. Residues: CATWGTGSYEQYF. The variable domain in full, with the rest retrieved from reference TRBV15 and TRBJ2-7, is DAMVIQNPRYQVTQFGKPVTLSCSQTLNHNVMYWYQQKSSQAPKLLFHYYDKDFNNEADTPDNFQSRRPNTSFCFLDIRSPGLGDTAMYLCATWGTGSYEQYFGPGTRLTVT.

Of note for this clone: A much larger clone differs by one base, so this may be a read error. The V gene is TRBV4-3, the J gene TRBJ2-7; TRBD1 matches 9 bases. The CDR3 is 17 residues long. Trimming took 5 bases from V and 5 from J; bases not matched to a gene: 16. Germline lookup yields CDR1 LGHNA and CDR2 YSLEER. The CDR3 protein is CASSTGTFRDRVNEQYF. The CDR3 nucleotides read TGCGCCAGCAGCACAGGTACATTCCGGGACAGGGTGAACGAGCAGTACTTC.

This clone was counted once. In nucleotides, the CDR3 is TGCAGTGTTCCGTTAGTCAGGGGGCAGTTCTTC. Translated, it gives CSVPLVRGQFF. The V call is TRBV20-1, the J call TRBJ2-1, with D possibly matching TRBD1 (6 bases). Trimming cost V 7 bases and J 12 bases, with 16 bases left between them. CDR3 size: 11 residues. Germline loops: CDR1 DFQATT, CDR2 SNEGSKA (reference sequence).

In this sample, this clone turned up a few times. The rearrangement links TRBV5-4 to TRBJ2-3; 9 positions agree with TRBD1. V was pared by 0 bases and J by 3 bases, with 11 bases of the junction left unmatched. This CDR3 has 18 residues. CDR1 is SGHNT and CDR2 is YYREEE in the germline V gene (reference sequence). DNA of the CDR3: TGTGCCAGCAGCTTGGCCAAGGGGACAGGGTTTTTTACAGATACGCAGTATTTT. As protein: CASSLAKGTGFFTDTQYF.

This CDR3 reads CASSLKGFYEQYF. The CDR3 DNA reads as TGTGCCAGCAGTTTAAAAGGTTTCTACGAGCAGTACTTC. This chain links TRBV27 with TRBJ2-7; D is ambiguous. CDR3 length: 13 amino acids. Germline V CDR1 and CDR2: MNHEY, SMNVEV (reference sequence). V was trimmed by 2 bases and J by 3 bases, leaving 8 bases between them.

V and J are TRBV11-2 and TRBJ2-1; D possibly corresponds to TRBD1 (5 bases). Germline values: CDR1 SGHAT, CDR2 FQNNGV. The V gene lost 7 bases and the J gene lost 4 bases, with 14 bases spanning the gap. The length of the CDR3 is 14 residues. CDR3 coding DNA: TGTGCCAGCAACCAGATGACAGAATACAATGAGCAGTTCTTC. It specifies CASNQMTEYNEQFF.

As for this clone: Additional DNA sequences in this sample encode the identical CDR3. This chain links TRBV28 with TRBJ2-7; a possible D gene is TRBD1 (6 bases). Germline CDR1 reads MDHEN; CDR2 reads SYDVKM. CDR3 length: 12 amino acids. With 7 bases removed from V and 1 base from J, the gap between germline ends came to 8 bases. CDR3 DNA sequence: TGTGCCAGCACGGGGACATCCTACGAGCAGTACTTC. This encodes CASTGTSYEQYF.

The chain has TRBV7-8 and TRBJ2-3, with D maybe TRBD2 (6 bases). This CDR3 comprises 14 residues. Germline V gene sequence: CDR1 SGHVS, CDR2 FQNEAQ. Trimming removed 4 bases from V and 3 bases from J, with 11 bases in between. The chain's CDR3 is CASSSGLRTDTQYF. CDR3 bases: TGTGCCAGCAGCTCAGGACTACGGACAGATACGCAGTATTTT. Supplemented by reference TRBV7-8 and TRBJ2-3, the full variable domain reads GAGVSQSPRYKVAKRGQDVALRCDPISGHVSLFWYQQALGQGPEFLTYFQNEAQLDKSGLPSDRFFAERPEGSVSTLKIQRTQQEDSAVYLCASSSGLRTDTQYFGPGTRLTVL.

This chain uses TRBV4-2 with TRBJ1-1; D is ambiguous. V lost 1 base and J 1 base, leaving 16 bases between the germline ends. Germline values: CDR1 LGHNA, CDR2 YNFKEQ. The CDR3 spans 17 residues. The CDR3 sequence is CASSQGFGFETNTEAFF. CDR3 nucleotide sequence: TGTGCCAGCAGCCAAGGCTTTGGCTTTGAGACGAACACTGAAGCTTTCTTT.

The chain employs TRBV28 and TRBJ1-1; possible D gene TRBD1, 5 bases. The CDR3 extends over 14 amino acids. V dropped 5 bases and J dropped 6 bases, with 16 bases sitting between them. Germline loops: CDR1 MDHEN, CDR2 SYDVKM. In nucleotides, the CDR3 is TGTGCCAGCAGTAAATGGGGGATAAACGCTGAAGCTTTCTTT. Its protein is CASSKWGINAEAFF.

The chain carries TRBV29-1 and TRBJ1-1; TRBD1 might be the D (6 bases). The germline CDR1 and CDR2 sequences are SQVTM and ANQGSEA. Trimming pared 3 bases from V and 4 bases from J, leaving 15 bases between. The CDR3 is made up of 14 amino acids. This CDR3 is CSVDGTSPGTEAFF. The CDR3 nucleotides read TGCAGCGTTGATGGGACATCTCCAGGCACTGAAGCTTTCTTT.

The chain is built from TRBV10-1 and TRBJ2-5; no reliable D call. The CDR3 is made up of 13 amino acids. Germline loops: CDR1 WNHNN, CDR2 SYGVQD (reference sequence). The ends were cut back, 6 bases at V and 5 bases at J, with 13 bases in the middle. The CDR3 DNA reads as TGCGCCAGCAGGGCCGGGCTCCAGGAGACCCAGTACTTC. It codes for CASRAGLQETQYF.

This chain's CDR3 is CASSSVVAGAHAYEQYF. Here the CDR3 DNA reads TGTGCCAGCAGCTCCGTGGTAGCGGGAGCCCACGCCTACGAGCAGTACTTC. V gene TRBV7-8 combines with J gene TRBJ2-7, with 9 bases identical to TRBD2. The trim removed 4 bases at V and 2 bases at J, leaving 12 bases unmatched. This CDR3 spans 17 amino acids. Per germline, CDR1 SGHVS and CDR2 FQNEAQ.

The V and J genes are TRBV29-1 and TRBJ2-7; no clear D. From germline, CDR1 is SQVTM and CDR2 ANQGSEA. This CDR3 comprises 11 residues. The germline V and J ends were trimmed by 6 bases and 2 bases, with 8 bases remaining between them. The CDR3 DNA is TGCAGCGTGCGTCTACCCTACGAGCAGTACTTC. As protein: CSVRLPYEQYF.

The CDR3 loop reads CASSLEEGAKAFF. Written as DNA, the CDR3 is TGTGCCAGCAGCTTAGAGGAGGGGGCGAAGGCTTTCTTT. This sequence joins TRBV7-2 and TRBJ1-1; 7 positions match TRBD1. The germline V gene encodes CDR1 SGHTA and CDR2 FQGNSA. The CDR3 is 13 amino acids. Unmatched junction bases numbered 7, after V lost 1 base and J lost 11 bases. The variable domain in full, completed from reference TRBV7-2 and TRBJ1-1, reads GAGVSQSPSNKVTEKGKDVELRCDPISGHTALYWYRQSLGQGLEFLIYFQGNSAPDKSGLPSDRFSAERTGGSVSTLTIQRTQQEDSAVYLCASSLEEGAKAFFGQGTRLTVV.

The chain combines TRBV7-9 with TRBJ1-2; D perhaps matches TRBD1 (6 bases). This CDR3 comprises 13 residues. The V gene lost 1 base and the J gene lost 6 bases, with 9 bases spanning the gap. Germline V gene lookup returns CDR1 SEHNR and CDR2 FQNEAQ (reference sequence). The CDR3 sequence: CASSLVPGDGYTF. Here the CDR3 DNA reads TGTGCCAGCAGCTTAGTACCAGGGGATGGCTACACCTTC.

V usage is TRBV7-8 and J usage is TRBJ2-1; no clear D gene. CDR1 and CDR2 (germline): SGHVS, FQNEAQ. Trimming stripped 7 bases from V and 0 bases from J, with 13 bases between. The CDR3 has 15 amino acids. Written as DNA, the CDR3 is TGTGCCAGCACCGTCGGTCCGAGCTCCTACAATGAGCAGTTCTTC. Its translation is CASTVGPSSYNEQFF.

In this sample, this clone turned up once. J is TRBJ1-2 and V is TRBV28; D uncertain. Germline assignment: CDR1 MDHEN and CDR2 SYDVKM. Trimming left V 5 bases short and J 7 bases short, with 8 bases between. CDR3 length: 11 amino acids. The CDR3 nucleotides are TGTGCCAGCAGTCGACTGGGTGGCTACACCTTC. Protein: CASSRLGGYTF.

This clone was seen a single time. The CDR3 here is CASSLERLAVYEQYF. CDR3 in DNA: TGTGCCAGCAGCTTAGAGAGACTAGCGGTTTACGAGCAGTACTTC. This chain connects TRBV7-2 to TRBJ2-7; 9 positions agree with TRBD2. Germline lookup yields CDR1 SGHTA and CDR2 FQGNSA. The length of the CDR3 is 15 residues. The ends lost 1 base at V and 4 bases at J; junction bases unmatched: 5.

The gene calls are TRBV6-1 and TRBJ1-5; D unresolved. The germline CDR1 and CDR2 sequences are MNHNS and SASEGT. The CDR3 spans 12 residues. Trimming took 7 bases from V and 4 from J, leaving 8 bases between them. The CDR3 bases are TGTGCCAGCAAAACTGGGAATCAGCCCCAGCATTTT. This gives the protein CASKTGNQPQHF.

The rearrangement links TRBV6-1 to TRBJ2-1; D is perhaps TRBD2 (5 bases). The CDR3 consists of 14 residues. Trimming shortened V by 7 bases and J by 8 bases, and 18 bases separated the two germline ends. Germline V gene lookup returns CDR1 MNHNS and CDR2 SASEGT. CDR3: CASKPAADRYEQFF. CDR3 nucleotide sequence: TGTGCCAGCAAACCAGCGGCAGACCGTTATGAGCAGTTCTTC.

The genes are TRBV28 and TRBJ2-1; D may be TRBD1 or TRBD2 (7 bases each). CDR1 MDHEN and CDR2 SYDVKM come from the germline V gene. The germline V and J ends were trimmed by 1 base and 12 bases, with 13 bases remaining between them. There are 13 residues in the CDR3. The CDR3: CASSLLGGGGQFF. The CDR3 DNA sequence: TGTGCCAGCAGTTTATTGGGAGGGGGCGGGCAGTTCTTC.

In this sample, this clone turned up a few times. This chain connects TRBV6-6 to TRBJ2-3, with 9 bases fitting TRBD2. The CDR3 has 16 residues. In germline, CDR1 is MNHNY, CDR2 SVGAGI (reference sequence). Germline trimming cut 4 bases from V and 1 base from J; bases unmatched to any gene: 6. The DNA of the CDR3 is TGTGCCAGCAGTTTCCCTAGCGGGACGGGCACAGATACGCAGTATTTT. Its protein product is CASSFPSGTGTDTQYF.

Written as DNA, the CDR3 is TGTGCCACCAGCAGAGATATTGAGGGGCGGAACACCGGGGAGCTGTTTTTT. It yields the protein CATSRDIEGRNTGELFF. The chain is built from TRBV15 and TRBJ2-2, with D perhaps being TRBD1 or TRBD2 (5 bases each). Germline assignment: CDR1 LNHNV and CDR2 YYDKDF (reference sequence). This CDR3 contains 17 residues. With 0 bases removed from V and 1 base from J, the gap between germline ends came to 12 bases.

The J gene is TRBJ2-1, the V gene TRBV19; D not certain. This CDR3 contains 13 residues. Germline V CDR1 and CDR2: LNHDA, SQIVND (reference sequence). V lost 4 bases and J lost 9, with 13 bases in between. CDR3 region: CASSTAPGGEQFF. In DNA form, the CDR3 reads TGTGCCAGTAGTACGGCTCCCGGCGGTGAGCAGTTCTTC.

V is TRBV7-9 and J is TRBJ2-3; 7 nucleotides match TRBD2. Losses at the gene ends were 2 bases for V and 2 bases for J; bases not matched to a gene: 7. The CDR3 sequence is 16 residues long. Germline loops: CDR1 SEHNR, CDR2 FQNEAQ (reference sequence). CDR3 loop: CASSLLLAEFTDTQYF. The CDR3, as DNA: TGTGCCAGCAGCTTATTGCTAGCGGAGTTCACAGATACGCAGTATTTT.

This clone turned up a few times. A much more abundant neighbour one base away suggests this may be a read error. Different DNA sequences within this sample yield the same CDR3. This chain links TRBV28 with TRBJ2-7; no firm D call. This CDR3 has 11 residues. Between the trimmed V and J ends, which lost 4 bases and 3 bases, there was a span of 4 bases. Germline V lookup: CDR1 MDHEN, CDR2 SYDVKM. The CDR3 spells CASSSYYEQYF. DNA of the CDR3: TGTGCCAGCAGTTCGTACTACGAGCAGTACTTC.

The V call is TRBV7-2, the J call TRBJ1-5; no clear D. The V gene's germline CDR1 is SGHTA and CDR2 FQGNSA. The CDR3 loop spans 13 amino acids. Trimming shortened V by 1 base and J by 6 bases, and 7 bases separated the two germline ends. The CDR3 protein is CASSLVVVQPQHF. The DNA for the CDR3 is TGTGCCAGCAGCTTAGTTGTGGTTCAGCCCCAGCATTTT.

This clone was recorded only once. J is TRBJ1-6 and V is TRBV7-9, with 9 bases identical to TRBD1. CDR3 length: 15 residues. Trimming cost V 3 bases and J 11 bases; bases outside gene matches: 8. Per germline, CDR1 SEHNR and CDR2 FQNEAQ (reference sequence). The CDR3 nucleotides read TGTGCCAGCAGCTTCCGTCGGACAGGGGAGGCACCCCTCCACTTT. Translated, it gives CASSFRRTGEAPLHF.

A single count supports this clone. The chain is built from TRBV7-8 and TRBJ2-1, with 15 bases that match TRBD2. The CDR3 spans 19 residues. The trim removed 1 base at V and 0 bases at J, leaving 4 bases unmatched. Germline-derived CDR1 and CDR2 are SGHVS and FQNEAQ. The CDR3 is CASSLGGTSGRFSYNEQFF. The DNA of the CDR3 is TGTGCCAGCAGCTTAGGGGGGACTAGCGGGAGGTTCTCCTACAATGAGCAGTTCTTC.

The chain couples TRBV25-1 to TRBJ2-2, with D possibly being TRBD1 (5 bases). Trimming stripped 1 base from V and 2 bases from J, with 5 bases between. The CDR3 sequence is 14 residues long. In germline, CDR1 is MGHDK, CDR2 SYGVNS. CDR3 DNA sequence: TGTGCCAGCAGTGAATGGGGCAACACCGGGGAGCTGTTTTTT. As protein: CASSEWGNTGELFF. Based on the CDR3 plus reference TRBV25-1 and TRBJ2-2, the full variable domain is EADIYQTPRYLVIGTGKKITLECSQTMGHDKMYWYQQDPGMELHLIHYSYGVNSTEKGDLSSESTVSRIRTEHFPLTLESARPSHTSQYLCASSEWGNTGELFFGEGSRLTVL.